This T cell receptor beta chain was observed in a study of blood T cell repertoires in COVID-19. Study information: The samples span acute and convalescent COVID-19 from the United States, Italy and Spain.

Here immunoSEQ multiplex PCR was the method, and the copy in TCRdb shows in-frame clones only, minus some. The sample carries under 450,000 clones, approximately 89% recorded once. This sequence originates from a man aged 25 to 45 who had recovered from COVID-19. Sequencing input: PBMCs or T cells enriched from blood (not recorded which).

The CDR3 protein is CASSLGEVDTQYF. The CDR3 DNA reads TGTGCCAGCAGCCTGGGGGAGGTAGATACGCAGTATTTT. This chain links TRBV6-5 with TRBJ2-3; the D gene is possibly TRBD2 (6 bases). Trimming cost V 6 bases and J 5 bases, with 12 bases left between them. This CDR3 region has 13 residues. Germline V gene lookup returns CDR1 MNHEY and CDR2 SVGAGI.